These T cell receptor beta chains were read from a single sample in a study of T cell responses to AZD1222 COVID-19 vaccine. The method was immunoSEQ multiplex PCR; TCRdb's version includes in-frame clones alone and lacks a portion of them. The repertoire holds 70,000 to 90,000 clones, with roughly 88% as singletons. Sequenced material: peripheral blood, taken 28 days after the second AZD1222 dose. These receptors came from an adult who received the AZD1222 COVID-19 vaccine. Each CDR3 is given with its conserved first and last residue. A D gene is named only where the DNA matches it firmly. The size of a clone is reported for some rows only, either as once, few or many, or as a class for expanded clones.

>NA|TRBJ2-7|TRBV27|TRBD1
CASSQRQGAYEQYF
TGTGCCAGCTCCCAGCGACAGGGGGCTTACGAGCAGTACTTC
>NA|TRBJ2-1|TRBV6-5|NA
CASKESYNEQFF
TGTGCCAGCAAGGAATCCTACAATGAGCAGTTCTTC
>NA|TRBJ2-2|TRBV7-9|NA
CASSPTTATNTGELFF
TGTGCCAGCAGCCCTACTACAGCTACGAACACCGGGGAGCTGTTTTTT
>NA|TRBJ2-7|TRBV27|TRBD2
CASRGIGSGFSYEQYF
TGTGCCAGCAGGGGGATTGGTAGCGGGTTTTCCTACGAGCAGTACTTC
>NA|TRBJ1-2|TRBV29-1|NA
CSVEQVSHGYTF
TGCAGCGTTGAACAGGTGTCTCATGGCTACACCTTC
>NA|TRBJ1-2|TRBV7-2|TRBD1
CASSLGGQGSLPTGYTF
TGTGCCAGCAGCTTAGGGGGACAGGGGAGTTTACCAACTGGCTACACCTTC
>NA|TRBJ1-2|TRBV19|TRBD1
CASRRQGNYGYTF
TGTGCCAGTAGGAGACAGGGTAACTATGGCTACACCTTC
>once|TRBJ2-3|TRBV6-5|NA
CASSYSSDSSTDTQYF
TGTGCCAGCAGTTACTCTTCGGACAGCTCCACAGATACGCAGTATTTT
>few|TRBJ1-2|TRBV7-2|NA
CASSLGPGDLYGYTF
TGTGCCAGCAGCTTAGGCCCAGGAGACCTCTATGGCTACACCTTC
>NA|TRBJ1-2|TRBV3-1/TRBV3-2|NA
CASSQVATPSSGYTF
TGTGCCAGCAGCCAAGTTGCGACACCCTCCTCTGGCTACACCTTC
>NA|TRBJ1-5|TRBV19|TRBD1
CASNLQGNSNQPQHF
TGTGCCAGTAATCTACAGGGGAATAGCAATCAGCCCCAGCATTTT
>NA|TRBJ2-1|TRBV4-3|TRBD2
CASSQWTSGSGNEQFF
TGCGCCAGCAGCCAGTGGACTAGCGGGAGTGGCAATGAGCAGTTCTTC
>NA|TRBJ2-7|TRBV29-1|NA
CSANVAYEQYF
TGCAGCGCGAACGTGGCCTACGAGCAGTACTTC
>NA|TRBJ2-1|TRBV15|NA
CATSRDVQANEQFF
TGTGCCACCAGCAGAGACGTTCAGGCGAATGAGCAGTTCTTC
>NA|TRBJ1-1|TRBV6-5|NA
CASTQDWAEAFF
TGTGCCAGCACCCAAGATTGGGCGGAAGCTTTCTTT
>NA|TRBJ2-2|TRBV5-4|TRBD2
CASSSRTSGSLAGELFF
TGTGCCAGCAGCTCACGGACTAGCGGGAGTCTAGCGGGGGAGCTGTTTTTT